The rows below give T cell receptor beta chains drawn from one sample of a study of shared clonotypes between healthy human individuals. Sequenced by immunoSEQ multiplex PCR; TCRdb stores in-frame clones only, minus some. The sample holds millions of clones, about 94% seen once. Source material: naive CD8+ T cells sorted from blood. The receptors shown here come from a young man in good health. Both conserved end residues are part of each CDR3. The D gene is left open where the match is weak. Not all rows give a size; the values are once, few, many and, for expanded clones, a class.

j_call,clone_size,v_call,d_call,cdr3_length,cdr3_nt,cdr3_aa
TRBJ1-4,NA,TRBV13,NA,16,TGTGCCAGCAGCCTATCAGGGTATTTAGATAATGAAAAACTGTTTTTT,CASSLSGYLDNEKLFF
TRBJ2-3,NA,TRBV11-2,TRBD1,15,TGTGCCAGCAGCTTATGGGGACAGTCCCTAGATACGCAGTATTTT,CASSLWGQSLDTQYF
TRBJ2-7,once,TRBV4-1,NA,15,TGCGCCAGCAGCCAAGAGTCGGGGAACTCCTACGAGCAGTACTTC,CASSQESGNSYEQYF
TRBJ2-7,NA,TRBV19,NA,12,TGTGCCAGTAGTATAGATGGGATAGAGCAGTACTTC,CASSIDGIEQYF
TRBJ2-3,NA,TRBV5-4,NA,12,TGTGCCAGCAGCTTTAGGGCAGATACGCAGTATTTT,CASSFRADTQYF
TRBJ1-2,NA,TRBV10-3,NA,14,TGTGCCATCAGTGTTGTGGAGTCTGACTATGGCTACACCTTC,CAISVVESDYGYTF
TRBJ2-7,NA,TRBV5-1,NA,15,TGCGCCAGCAGCTTTTCCGGGACTCCTTACTACGAGCAGTACTTC,CASSFSGTPYYEQYF
TRBJ2-2,once,TRBV2,NA,12,TGTGCCAGCAGACCGAACACCGGGGAGCTGTTTTTT,CASRPNTGELFF
TRBJ2-1,NA,TRBV2,NA,14,TGTGCCAGCAGTGAAGAGCCGGGACTCCTGGAGCAGTTCTTC,CASSEEPGLLEQFF
TRBJ2-7,NA,TRBV7-9,TRBD1,15,TGTGCCAGCAGCTACCAACCCGGGACAGGGTACGAGCAGTACTTC,CASSYQPGTGYEQYF
TRBJ2-7,NA,TRBV4-1,NA,12,TGCGCCAGCAGCACAAACGAGGGCGAGCAGTACTTC,CASSTNEGEQYF
TRBJ1-1,NA,TRBV9,NA,14,TGTGCCAGCAGCGTAGGGGGATTGGGGACTGAAGCTTTCTTT,CASSVGGLGTEAFF
TRBJ2-1,NA,TRBV25-1,TRBD1,14,TGTGCCAGCTCCCGGGACAGACCCTACAATGAGCAGTTCTTC,CASSRDRPYNEQFF
TRBJ2-1,NA,TRBV4-3,NA,15,TGCGCCAGCAGCCAATGGGAACCCGGCTACAATGAGCAGTTCTTC,CASSQWEPGYNEQFF